This entry lists 21 T cell receptor beta chains sequenced from one sample in a study of T-cell memory formation after mild COVID-19. TCRdb reanalysed the 5' RACE reads using MiXCR and keeps one entry per CDR3 protein. The sample holds over 450,000 distinct CDR3 sequences; roughly 20% are singletons and the top ten take approximately 12%. Sequencing used PBMCs or a T cell subset sorted from them (not recorded which). The source of these receptors is an adult woman who had mild COVID-19 (a few samples of this study predate the infection). Cell type and time point are not known.

In this sample, this clonotype turned up a few times. CDR3 loop: CASSVAFEGYTDTQYF. The CDR3 DNA reads TGTGCCAGCAGCGTAGCTTTTGAAGGGTACACAGATACGCAGTATTTT. The genes are TRBV9 and TRBJ2-3; no reliable D call. The CDR3 length is 16 residues. V was shortened by 0 bases and J by 2 bases, with 13 bases between the two germline ends. The germline gives CDR1 SGDLS, CDR2 YYNGEE.

The rearrangement uses TRBV18 and TRBJ2-6; maybe TRBD1 (7 bases). Trimming removed 2 bases from V and 2 bases from J, with 10 bases in between. Germline V gives CDR1 KGHSH, CDR2 LQKENI. There are 16 residues in the CDR3. Here the CDR3 reads CASSPARGAGANVLTF. The CDR3 DNA is TGTGCCAGCTCACCAGCCAGGGGGGCTGGGGCCAACGTCCTGACTTTC.

This clonotype was picked up a small number of times. The rearrangement uses TRBV4-1 and TRBJ1-6; 7 bases match TRBD1. With 0 bases clipped from V and 5 bases from J, the junction kept 1 base outside the gene matches. The CDR3 has 15 amino acids. CDR1 MGHRA and CDR2 YSYEKL come from the germline V gene. The CDR3 DNA sequence: TGCGCCAGCAGCCAAGAGGGACAGAATAATTCACCCCTCCACTTT. Translation: CASSQEGQNNSPLHF.

This clonotype was seen more than once but under ten times. This sequence joins TRBV7-9 and TRBJ2-1, with 11 bases identical to TRBD2. The CDR3 contains 15 residues. CDR1 and CDR2 from the germline V gene are SEHNR and FQNEAQ (reference sequence). J lost 3 bases, V lost 5 bases, and 3 bases had no gene match. The CDR3 DNA follows: TGTGCCAGCAGCATTAGCGGGGGGGGCTACAATGAGCAGTTCTTC. As protein: CASSISGGGYNEQFF.

This clonotype was recorded a few times. The chain recombines TRBV15 with TRBJ1-2; D gene ambiguous. The germline gives CDR1 LNHNV, CDR2 YYDKDF (reference sequence). This CDR3 region has 13 residues. Trimming took 0 bases from V and 1 from J, leaving 3 bases between them. CDR3 residues: CATSRDRNYGYTF. As DNA, the CDR3 is TGTGCCACCAGCAGAGATCGTAACTATGGCTACACCTTC.

The CDR3 loop is CASSAGGTPLHF. CDR3 DNA sequence: TGTGCCTCCTCGGCAGGGGGCACACCCCTCCACTTT. The chain is built from TRBV30 and TRBJ1-6; 8 nucleotides match TRBD1. With 7 bases clipped from V and 11 bases from J, the junction kept 7 bases outside the gene matches. CDR3 length equals 12 residues. Germline loops: CDR1 GTSNPN, CDR2 SVGIG (reference sequence).

In its sample, this clonotype was seen a few times. This chain joins TRBV14 and TRBJ2-7, with 9 bases identical to TRBD2. The V and J ends lost 4 bases and 3 bases, in that order; junction bases with no gene match: 13. The CDR3 spans 17 residues. From germline, CDR1 is SGHDN and CDR2 FVKESK. The chain's CDR3 is CASSPLLAGGPHYEQYF. CDR3 DNA: TGTGCCAGCAGCCCTCTTTTGGCGGGAGGGCCCCACTACGAGCAGTACTTC.

V usage is TRBV29-1 and J usage is TRBJ2-5, with unresolved D. Germline V gene sequence: CDR1 SQVTM, CDR2 ANQGSEA. V was trimmed by 3 bases and J by 2 bases, leaving 13 bases between them. This CDR3 spans 14 amino acids. The CDR3 region has the DNA TGCAGCGTTGAGCAAGGCGCTCAGCAAGAGACCCAGTACTTC. Its translation: CSVEQGAQQETQYF. The whole variable domain, remainder taken from reference TRBV29-1 and TRBJ2-5, is SAVISQKPSRDICQRGTSLTIQCQVDSQVTMMFWYRQQPGQSLTLIATANQGSEATYESGFVIDKFPISRPNLTFSTLTVSNMSPEDSSIYLCSVEQGAQQETQYFGPGTRLLVL.

This clonotype was seen a few times. The chain joins TRBV7-9 to TRBJ2-3; D is possibly TRBD2 (5 bases). Trimming cost V 5 bases and J 0 bases, with 12 bases left between them. The V gene's germline CDR1 is SEHNR and CDR2 FQNEAQ (reference sequence). The CDR3 loop spans 15 amino acids. The CDR3 region has the DNA TGTGCCAGCAGCCCGCAGTGGACTAGCACAGATACGCAGTATTTT. Translated: CASSPQWTSTDTQYF.

V and J are TRBV7-9 and TRBJ2-5, with a weak D call TRBD1 (7 bases). The CDR3 extends over 17 amino acids. Trimming left V 5 bases short and J 5 bases short, with 24 bases between. Germline assignment: CDR1 SEHNR and CDR2 FQNEAQ (reference sequence). The CDR3 spells CASSLLLQGGRLETQYF. Here the CDR3 DNA reads TGTGCCAGCAGCCTTCTTTTGCAGGGGGGCAGGTTGGAGACCCAGTACTTC.

The rearrangement joins TRBV15 to TRBJ1-5, with TRBD1 identical over 7 bases. The CDR3 has 15 amino acids. V trimming: 4 bases; J trimming: 3 bases; junction bases outside the gene matches: 6. Germline V gene sequence: CDR1 LNHNV, CDR2 YYDKDF (reference sequence). CDR3 region: CATSNRGNTNQPQHF. Written as DNA, the CDR3 is TGTGCCACCAGCAACAGGGGAAACACCAATCAGCCCCAGCATTTT. Looking up the rest from reference TRBV15 and TRBJ1-5 gives the full variable domain: DAMVIQNPRYQVTQFGKPVTLSCSQTLNHNVMYWYQQKSSQAPKLLFHYYDKDFNNEADTPDNFQSRRPNTSFCFLDIRSPGLGDTAMYLCATSNRGNTNQPQHFGDGTRLSIL.

The chain combines TRBV29-1 with TRBJ2-7; D not certain. This CDR3 contains 14 residues. CDR1 is SQVTM, CDR2 ANQGSEA, per germline. The V gene lost 0 bases and the J gene lost 7 bases, with 16 bases spanning the gap. The CDR3 sequence: CSVEEDGSVVEQYF. The CDR3 region has the DNA TGCAGCGTTGAAGAGGACGGCTCGGTGGTAGAGCAGTACTTC.

In the case of this clonotype: One junction end does not reproduce the germline sequence, and a read error may be involved. The genes are TRBV5-4 and TRBJ1-1, with D possibly TRBD1 on 6 matching bases. Germline values: CDR1 SGHNT, CDR2 YYREEE (reference sequence). This CDR3 contains 14 residues. The CDR3 region has the DNA TGTGCCAGCAGCTTGGGACAGGTGAACCCTGAAGCTTTCTTT. Its translation: CASSLGQVNPEAFF. Full variable domain (outside the CDR3, taken from reference TRBV5-4 and TRBJ1-1): ETGVTQSPTHLIKTRGQQVTLRCSSQSGHNTVSWYQQALGQGPQFIFQYYREEENGRGNFPPRFSGLQFPNYSSELNVNALELDDSALYLCASSLGQVNPEAFFGQGTRLTVV.

V gene TRBV29-1 combines with J gene TRBJ2-7; 10 nucleotides align to TRBD2. The CDR3 spans 13 residues. The ends lost 4 bases at V and 2 bases at J; junction bases unmatched: 2. The germline gives CDR1 SQVTM, CDR2 ANQGSEA. CDR3 sequence: CSVVLAGPYEQYF. CDR3 sequence (DNA): TGCAGCGTTGTACTAGCGGGGCCCTACGAGCAGTACTTC.

There are a few counts of this clonotype. This sequence joins TRBV4-1 and TRBJ2-5, with 10 bases that match TRBD2. The CDR3 runs 15 residues. V gave up 1 base and J gave up 5 bases; unmatched junction bases: 4. Germline-derived CDR1 and CDR2 are MGHRA and YSYEKL. The CDR3 reads CASSQVGGLAETQYF. The CDR3 DNA follows: TGCGCCAGCAGCCAAGTTGGGGGACTAGCGGAGACCCAGTACTTC.

The V gene is TRBV24-1, the J gene TRBJ2-1, with a tentative D call TRBD2 (6 bases). Germline V gives CDR1 KGHDR, CDR2 SFDVKD. The V end lost 2 bases, the J end lost 6 bases, and 10 bases lay between the germline ends. The CDR3 is made up of 14 amino acids. The chain's CDR3 is CATSDSGTVNEQFF. For the CDR3, the DNA is TGTGCCACCAGTGATTCGGGGACTGTCAATGAGCAGTTCTTC.

This sequence joins TRBV20-1 and TRBJ2-1, with 13 positions matching TRBD2. J was trimmed by 10 bases and V by 4 bases; bases with no gene match: 10. CDR1 is DFQATT and CDR2 is SNEGSKA in the germline V gene (reference sequence). This CDR3 spans 15 amino acids. CDR3: CSATKLAGGVGEQFF. CDR3 nucleotide sequence: TGCAGTGCTACTAAACTAGCGGGAGGGGTTGGGGAGCAGTTCTTC.

The V call is TRBV5-1, the J call TRBJ2-1; TRBD1 matches 7 bases. Germline V gives CDR1 SGHRS, CDR2 YFSETQ. V lost 4 bases, J lost 1 base, and 8 bases stayed unmatched. The CDR3 extends over 16 amino acids. CDR3 residues: CASSPTTGDSYNEQFF. In DNA form, the CDR3 reads TGCGCCAGCAGCCCGACCACAGGGGATTCCTACAATGAGCAGTTCTTC.

This clonotype was seen a handful of times. V and J are TRBV6-2 or TRBV6-3 and TRBJ2-3; 9 bases align to TRBD2. CDR3 size: 14 residues. Germline assignment: CDR1 MNHEY and CDR2 SVGEGT. Trimming removed 5 bases from V and 9 bases from J; junction bases left unmatched: 9. CDR3 nucleotides: TGTGCCAGCAGTGGCCAGCGGGAGGTCGAAACGCAGTATTTT. Translated, it gives CASSGQREVETQYF.

The rearrangement joins TRBV7-2 to TRBJ2-1; TRBD1 matches at 9 bases. Germline assignment: CDR1 SGHTA and CDR2 FQGNSA. Trimming took 5 bases from V and 15 from J; bases not matched to a gene: 11. The CDR3 loop spans 13 amino acids. The CDR3: CASSLRQGVRAFF. The DNA of the CDR3 is TGTGCCAGCAGCCTCAGACAGGGGGTACGTGCGTTCTTC.

The rearrangement links TRBV30 to TRBJ2-5; D gene ambiguous. The CDR3 runs 13 residues. V was clipped by 0 bases and J by 5 bases, with 10 bases between them. Germline assignment: CDR1 GTSNPN and CDR2 SVGIG (reference sequence). The DNA for the CDR3 is TGTGCCTGGAGTGTGGGCCGCCGCGAGACCCAGTACTTC. This gives the protein CAWSVGRRETQYF.